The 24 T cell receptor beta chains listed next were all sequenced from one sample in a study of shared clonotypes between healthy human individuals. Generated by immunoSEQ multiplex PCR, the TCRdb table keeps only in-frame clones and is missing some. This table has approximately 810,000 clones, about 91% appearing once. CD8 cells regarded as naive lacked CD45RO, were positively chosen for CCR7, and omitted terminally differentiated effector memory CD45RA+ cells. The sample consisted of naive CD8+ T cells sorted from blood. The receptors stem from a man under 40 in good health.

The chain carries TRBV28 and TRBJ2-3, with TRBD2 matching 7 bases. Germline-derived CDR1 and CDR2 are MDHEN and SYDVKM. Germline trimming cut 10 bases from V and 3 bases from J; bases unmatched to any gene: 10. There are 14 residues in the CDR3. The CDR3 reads CATSGRERTDTQYF. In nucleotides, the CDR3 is TGTGCCACCTCTGGGCGGGAGAGGACAGATACGCAGTATTTT.

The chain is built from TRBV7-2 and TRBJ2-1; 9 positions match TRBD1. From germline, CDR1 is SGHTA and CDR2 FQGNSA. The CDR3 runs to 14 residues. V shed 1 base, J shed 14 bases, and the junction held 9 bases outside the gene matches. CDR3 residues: CASSLGSGTGIEFF. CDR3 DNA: TGTGCCAGCAGCTTAGGCTCCGGGACAGGGATCGAGTTCTTC.

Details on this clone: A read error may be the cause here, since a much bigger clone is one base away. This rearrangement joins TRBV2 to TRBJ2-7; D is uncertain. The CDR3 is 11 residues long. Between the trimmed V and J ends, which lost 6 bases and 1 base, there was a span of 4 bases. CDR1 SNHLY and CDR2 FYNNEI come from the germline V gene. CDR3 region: CASSQSYEQYF. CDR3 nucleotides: TGTGCCAGCAGCCAATCCTACGAGCAGTACTTC.

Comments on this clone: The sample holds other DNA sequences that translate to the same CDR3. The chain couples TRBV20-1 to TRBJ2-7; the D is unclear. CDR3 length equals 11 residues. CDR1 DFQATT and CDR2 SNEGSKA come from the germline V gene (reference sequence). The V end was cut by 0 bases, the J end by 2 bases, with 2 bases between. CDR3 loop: CSARETYEQYF. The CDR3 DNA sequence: TGCAGTGCTAGAGAAACCTACGAGCAGTACTTC.

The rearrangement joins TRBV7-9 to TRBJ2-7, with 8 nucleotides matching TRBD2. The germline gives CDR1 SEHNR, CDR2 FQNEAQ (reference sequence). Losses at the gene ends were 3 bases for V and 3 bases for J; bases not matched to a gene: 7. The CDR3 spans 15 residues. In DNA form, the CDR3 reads TGTGCCAGCAGCTTGTCCGGGACTAGACACTACGAGCAGTACTTC. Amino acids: CASSLSGTRHYEQYF. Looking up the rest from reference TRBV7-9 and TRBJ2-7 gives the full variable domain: DTGVSQNPRHKITKRGQNVTFRCDPISEHNRLYWYRQTLGQGPEFLTYFQNEAQLEKSRLLSDRFSAERPKGSFSTLEIQRTEQGDSAMYLCASSLSGTRHYEQYFGPGTRLTVT.

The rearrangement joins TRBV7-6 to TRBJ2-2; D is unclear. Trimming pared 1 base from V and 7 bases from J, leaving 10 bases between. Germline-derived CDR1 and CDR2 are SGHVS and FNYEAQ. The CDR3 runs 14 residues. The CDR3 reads CASSLGSSGGELFF. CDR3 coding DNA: TGTGCCAGCAGCTTAGGTAGTTCGGGCGGGGAGCTGTTTTTT.

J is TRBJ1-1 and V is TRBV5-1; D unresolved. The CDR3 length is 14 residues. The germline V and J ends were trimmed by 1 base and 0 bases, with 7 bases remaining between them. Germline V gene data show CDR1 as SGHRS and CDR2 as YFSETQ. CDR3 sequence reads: CASSLLQMNTEAFF. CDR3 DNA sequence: TGCGCCAGCAGCTTGCTGCAAATGAACACTGAAGCTTTCTTT.

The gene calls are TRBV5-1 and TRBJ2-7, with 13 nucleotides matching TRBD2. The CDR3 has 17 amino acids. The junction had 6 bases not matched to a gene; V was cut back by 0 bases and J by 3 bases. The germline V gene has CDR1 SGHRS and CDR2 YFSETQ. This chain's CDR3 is CASSLGTSGSGLYEQYF. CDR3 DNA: TGCGCCAGCAGCTTGGGGACTAGCGGGAGCGGACTCTACGAGCAGTACTTC.

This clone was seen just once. Written as DNA, the CDR3 is TGTGCCAGCAGTCTAGGCGGACAGGGTCACGAGCAGTACTTC. Translating it yields CASSLGGQGHEQYF. The V and J genes are TRBV28 and TRBJ2-7; 8 bases map to TRBD1. The V segment lost 5 bases and the J segment 5 bases; nucleotides outside the gene matches: 8. From germline, CDR1 is MDHEN and CDR2 SYDVKM. The CDR3 loop spans 14 amino acids.

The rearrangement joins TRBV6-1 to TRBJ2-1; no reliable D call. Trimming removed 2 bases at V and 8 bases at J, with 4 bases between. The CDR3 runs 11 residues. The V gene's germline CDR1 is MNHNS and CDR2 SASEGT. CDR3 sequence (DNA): TGTGCCAGCAGTGAAAATCATGAGCAGTTCTTC. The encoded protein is CASSENHEQFF.

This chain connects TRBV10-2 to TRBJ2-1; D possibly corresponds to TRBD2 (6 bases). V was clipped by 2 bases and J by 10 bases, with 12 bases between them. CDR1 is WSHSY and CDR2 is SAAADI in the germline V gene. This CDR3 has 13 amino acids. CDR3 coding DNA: TGCGCCAGCAGTGAGCCCACCCGGGGGGAGCAGTTCTTC. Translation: CASSEPTRGEQFF.

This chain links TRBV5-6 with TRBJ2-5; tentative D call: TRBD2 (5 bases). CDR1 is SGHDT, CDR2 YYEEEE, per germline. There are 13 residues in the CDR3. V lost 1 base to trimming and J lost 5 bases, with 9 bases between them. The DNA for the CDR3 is TGTGCCAGCAGCTTGTCGTTAGCGGAGACCCAGTACTTC. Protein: CASSLSLAETQYF.

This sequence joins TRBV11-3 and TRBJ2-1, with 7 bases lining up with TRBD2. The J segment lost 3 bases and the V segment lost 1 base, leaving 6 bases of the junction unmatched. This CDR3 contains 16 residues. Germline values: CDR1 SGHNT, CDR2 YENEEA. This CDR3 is CASSLVAGQGYNEQFF. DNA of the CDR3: TGTGCCAGCAGCTTAGTAGCGGGCCAGGGCTACAATGAGCAGTTCTTC.

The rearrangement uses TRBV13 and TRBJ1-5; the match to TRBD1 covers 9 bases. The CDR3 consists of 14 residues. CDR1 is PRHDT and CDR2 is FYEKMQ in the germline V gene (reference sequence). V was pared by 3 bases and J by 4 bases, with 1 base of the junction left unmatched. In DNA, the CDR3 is TGTGCCAGCAGCTTGGGACAGGGAAATCAGCCCCAGCATTTT. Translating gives CASSLGQGNQPQHF.

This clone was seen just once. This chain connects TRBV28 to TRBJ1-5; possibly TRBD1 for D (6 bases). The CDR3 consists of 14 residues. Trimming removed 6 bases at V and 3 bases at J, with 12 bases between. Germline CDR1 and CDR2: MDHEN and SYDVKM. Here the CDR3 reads CASSQRQVNQPQHF. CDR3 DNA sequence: TGTGCCAGCAGCCAAAGACAGGTCAATCAGCCCCAGCATTTT.

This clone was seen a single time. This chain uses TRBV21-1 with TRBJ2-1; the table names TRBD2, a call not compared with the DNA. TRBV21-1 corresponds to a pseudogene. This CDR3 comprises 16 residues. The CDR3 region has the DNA TGTGCCAGCAGCAAAAATAGACTAGCGGCAAACAATGAGCAGTTCTTC. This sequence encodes CASSKNRLAANNEQFF.

The CDR3 DNA sequence: TGTGCCAGCAGTTTATCGGTCGGGACTACGGGACAGCCCCAGCATTTT. Its protein product is CASSLSVGTTGQPQHF. The V and J genes are TRBV27 and TRBJ1-5, with a weak D call TRBD1 (5 bases). Germline V lookup: CDR1 MNHEY, CDR2 SMNVEV (reference sequence). V lost 0 bases and J lost 7, with 16 bases in between. This CDR3 is built from 16 residues.

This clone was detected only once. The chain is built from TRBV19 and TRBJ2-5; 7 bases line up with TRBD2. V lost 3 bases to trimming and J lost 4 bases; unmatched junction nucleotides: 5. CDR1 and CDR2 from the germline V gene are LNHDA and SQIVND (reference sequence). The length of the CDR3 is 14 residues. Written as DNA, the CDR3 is TGTGCCAGTAGTATCTGGGGGAGGGGAGAGACCCAGTACTTC. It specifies CASSIWGRGETQYF.

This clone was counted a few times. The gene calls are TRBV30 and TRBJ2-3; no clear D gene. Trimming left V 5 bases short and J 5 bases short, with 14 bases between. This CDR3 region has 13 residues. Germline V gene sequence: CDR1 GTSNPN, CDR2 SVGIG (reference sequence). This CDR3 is CAWETRWQDTQYF. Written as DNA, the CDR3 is TGTGCCTGGGAAACGAGGTGGCAAGATACGCAGTATTTT.

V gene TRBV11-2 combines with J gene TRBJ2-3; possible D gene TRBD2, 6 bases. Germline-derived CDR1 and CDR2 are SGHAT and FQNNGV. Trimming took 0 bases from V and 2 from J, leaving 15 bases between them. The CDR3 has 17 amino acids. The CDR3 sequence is CASSLEVRDSYTDTQYF. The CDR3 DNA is TGTGCCAGCAGCTTAGAAGTCCGGGACTCGTACACAGATACGCAGTATTTT.

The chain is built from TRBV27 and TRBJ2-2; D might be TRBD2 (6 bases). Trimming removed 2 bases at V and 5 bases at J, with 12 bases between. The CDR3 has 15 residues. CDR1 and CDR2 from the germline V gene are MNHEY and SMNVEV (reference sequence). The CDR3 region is CASSLVGGITGELFF. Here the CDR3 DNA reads TGTGCCAGCAGTTTAGTGGGAGGTATTACCGGGGAGCTGTTTTTT.

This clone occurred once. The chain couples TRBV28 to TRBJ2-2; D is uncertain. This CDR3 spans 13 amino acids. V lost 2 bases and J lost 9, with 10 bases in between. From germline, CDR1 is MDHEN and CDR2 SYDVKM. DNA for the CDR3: TGTGCCAGCAGTTTACAAATCCACCGGGAGCTGTTTTTT. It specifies CASSLQIHRELFF.

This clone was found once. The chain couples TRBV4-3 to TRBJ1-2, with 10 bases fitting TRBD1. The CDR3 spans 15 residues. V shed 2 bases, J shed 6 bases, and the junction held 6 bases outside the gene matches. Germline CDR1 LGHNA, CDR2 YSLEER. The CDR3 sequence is CASSQSGQGKDGYTF. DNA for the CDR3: TGCGCCAGCAGCCAATCGGGACAGGGGAAGGATGGCTACACCTTC.

CDR3 nucleotides: TGTGCCAGCAGCTTTAGGGTTGGAACCGGGGAGCTGTTTTTT. Amino acids: CASSFRVGTGELFF. The rearrangement joins TRBV7-7 to TRBJ2-2; D unresolved. Germline V gene lookup returns CDR1 SSHAT and CDR2 FNYEAQ (reference sequence). The CDR3 extends over 14 amino acids. With 3 bases removed from V and 5 bases from J, the gap between germline ends came to 10 bases.